The present TCR beta chain was sequenced within a study of blood T cells in healthy people across ages. General observations from the study: Measured against age, TCR beta diversity per million T cells decreased in a roughly linear manner. Unsorted PBMC material precluded a definitive naive versus antigen-experienced comparison.

Collection of around 9.3 milliliters of peripheral blood was performed for each donor. Researchers isolated at least 6 million PBMCs per sample. The CDR3 totals 13 residues. V lost 5 bases and J 15 bases, leaving 17 bases between the germline ends. Germline CDR1 reads SEHNR; CDR2 reads FQNEAQ (reference sequence). As for this clonotype: Antigen specificity is unknown.

Primed by a sample-barcoded 5' primer and a J-beta primer mix, a second PCR proceeded for roughly 7 to 12 cycles. TCRdb processed the 5' RACE reads anew with MiXCR; each CDR3 protein has one entry. The table has over 1,500,000 distinct CDR3 sequences, about two fifths seen once. The clonotype was recovered from a human donor in good health. The specimen sequenced was blood. The chain carries TRBV7-9 and TRBJ1-6; no definite D call. This CDR3 is CASSTFIFQLLHF. In DNA, the CDR3 is TGTGCCAGCAGCACATTTATCTTTCAACTCCTCCACTTT.